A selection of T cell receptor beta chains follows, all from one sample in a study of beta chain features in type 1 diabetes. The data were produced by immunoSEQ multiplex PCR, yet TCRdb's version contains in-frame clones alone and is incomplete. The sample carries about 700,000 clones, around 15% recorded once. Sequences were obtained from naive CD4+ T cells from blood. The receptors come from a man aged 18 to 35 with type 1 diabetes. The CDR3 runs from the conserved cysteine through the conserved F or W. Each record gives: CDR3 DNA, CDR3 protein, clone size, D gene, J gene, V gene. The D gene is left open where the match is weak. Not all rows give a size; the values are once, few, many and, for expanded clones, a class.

TGTGCCAGCAGCTCCCAGACAGGGCAGGAGACCCAGTACTTC,CASSSQTGQETQYF,-,TRBD1,TRBJ2-5,TRBV7-9
TGTGCCAGCAGCTTCCGACAGGGGTACCACGAGCAGTACTTC,CASSFRQGYHEQYF,-,TRBD1,TRBJ2-7,TRBV5-6
TGTGCCACCCCGAGGGGCCAGAACACTGAAGCTTTCTTT,CATPRGQNTEAFF,few,-,TRBJ1-1,TRBV2
TGCAGCGTTGAACTGGAAGAGAACACTGGAGCTTTCTTT,CSVELEENTGAFF,-,-,TRBJ1-1,TRBV29-1
TGTGCCTGGAGTGGACAGTCCTACAATGAGCAGTTCTTC,CAWSGQSYNEQFF,-,-,TRBJ2-1,TRBV30
TGTGCCAGCAGCCAAACTACAGGGGAAAAACTGTTTTTT,CASSQTTGEKLFF,few,-,TRBJ1-4,TRBV6-5
TGTGCCAGCAGTTTGATGACGGGGCGTCCCACAGATACGCAGTATTTT,CASSLMTGRPTDTQYF,few,-,TRBJ2-3,TRBV27
TGTGCTAGCAGCTTAATGGCGGAAACCTGGGGAGAGACCCAGTACTTC,CASSLMAETWGETQYF,-,-,TRBJ2-5,TRBV7-7
TGTGCCAGCAGTGAAGCGCATGGGAGGGCGACAGGACATCAGCCCCAGCATTTT,CASSEAHGRATGHQPQHF,few,-,TRBJ1-5,TRBV6-1
TGTGCCAGCAGTGACTGGGACAGTGAGTATGGCTACACCTTC,CASSDWDSEYGYTF,-,TRBD1,TRBJ1-2,TRBV25-1
TGTGCCAGCAGTTCTCATGCGGGTGGCGAGCAGTACTTC,CASSSHAGGEQYF,-,-,TRBJ2-7,TRBV28
TGTGCCAGCAGCTTTACCCGAGAAAAACTGTTTTTT,CASSFTREKLFF,-,-,TRBJ1-4,TRBV7-9
TGTGCCAGCCTCCAGGGGATCTATCAGCCCCAGCATTTT,CASLQGIYQPQHF,few,-,TRBJ1-5,TRBV28
TGTGCCAGCAGCCCAGGGGGACGGAGGTATAATTCACCCCTCCACTTT,CASSPGGRRYNSPLHF,few,TRBD1,TRBJ1-6,TRBV7-3
TGTGCCAGCAGCGTACTATCTCAGGGGGCACATGGGGCCAACGTCCTGACTTTC,CASSVLSQGAHGANVLTF,-,TRBD1,TRBJ2-6,TRBV9
TGTGCCAGCAGCCTCGGGCCCGTCCCAAACGAGCAGTACTTC,CASSLGPVPNEQYF,-,-,TRBJ2-7,TRBV28
TGTGCCAGCACCTTAAACCCCGTGGGGTATGGCTACACCTTC,CASTLNPVGYGYTF,-,-,TRBJ1-2,TRBV7-9
TGCAGCGTTGAAGGGGTATCGGGACAGGGGTTTTACGAGCAGTACTTC,CSVEGVSGQGFYEQYF,few,TRBD1,TRBJ2-7,TRBV29-1
TGCAGCGTTGAACTCGCCGGACAGGGTTGGACTGAAGCTTTCTTT,CSVELAGQGWTEAFF,few,TRBD1,TRBJ1-1,TRBV29-1
TGTGCCTGGGAGAGACTAGCGGGGAAGGCCGCCAATGAGCAGTTCTTC,CAWERLAGKAANEQFF,-,TRBD2,TRBJ2-1,TRBV30
TGTGCCAGCAGCCCGACAGGTCAAGAGACCCAGTACTTC,CASSPTGQETQYF,few,-,TRBJ2-5,TRBV7-3
TGTGCCAGCAGCCGGAGGCAGGGTTTGGAGACCCAGTACTTC,CASSRRQGLETQYF,few,-,TRBJ2-5,TRBV7-7